The present T cell receptor beta chain was sequenced within a study of shared clonotypes between healthy human individuals. Assay used: immunoSEQ multiplex PCR; TCRdb lists only in-frame clones, some missing. The profile shows some 1.1 million clones, around 77% of them singletons. Germline V gene lookup returns CDR1 SGHRS and CDR2 YFSETQ. V lost 5 bases, J lost 5 bases, and 32 bases lay in between. CDR3 length: 19 amino acids. The sequence came from a young man in good health. Some clones in this sample may be carry-over from other donors' samples. The rearrangement joins TRBV5-1 to TRBJ2-7; D may match TRBD1 or TRBD2 (5 bases each). The specimen sequenced was memory CD4+ T cells from PBMCs. Subset given: CD45RA-negative fraction. CDR3 sequence (DNA): TGCGCCAGCAGGGGTCCCCAATTACCTCTTTCGGGGCATACCAACGAGCAGTACTTC. This codes for CASRGPQLPLSGHTNEQYF.